This T cell receptor beta chain appears in the sequencing data of a study of shared clonotypes between healthy human individuals. Using immunoSEQ multiplex PCR, the repertoire was profiled, and TCRdb retains in-frame clones only, with some absent. The sample lists 450,000 to 700,000 clones, about 95% occurring once. Looked up from germline, CDR1 is SGHTS and CDR2 is YDEGEE. Trimming took 5 bases from V and 8 from J, leaving 17 bases between them. The CDR3 has 14 residues. CD8 cells classed as naive were CD45RO-negative and positively selected for CCR7, excluding terminally differentiated effector memory CD45RA+ cells.

The J gene is TRBJ2-4, the V gene TRBV5-8; TRBD1 or TRBD2 may be the D gene (5 bases each). The clonotype was recovered from a young woman in good health. The material sequenced was naive CD8+ T cells sorted from blood. The CDR3 nucleotides are TGTGCCAGCAGGGAACTGGCCGGGACGGACATTCAGTACTTC. It codes for CASRELAGTDIQYF.